Each of the 13 T cell receptor beta chains below was sequenced from the same sample in a study of blood T cell repertoires in COVID-19. Data came from immunoSEQ multiplex PCR; TCRdb stores just in-frame clones and leaves some out. This sample has about 270,000 clones, with approximately 86% found just once. The specimen sequenced was peripheral blood. Receptor source: a man aged 35 to 55 with active or convalescent COVID-19.

V and J are TRBV18 and TRBJ1-1; D call uncertain. V lost 5 bases and J 4 bases, leaving 8 bases between the germline ends. Germline V CDR1 and CDR2: KGHSH, LQKENI. The CDR3 has 12 residues. The CDR3 coding sequence is TGTGCCAGCTCATCTCGTCCCACTGAAGCTTTCTTT. It encodes CASSSRPTEAFF.

The J gene is TRBJ2-6, the V gene TRBV5-6; perhaps TRBD1 as D (6 bases). Germline V gene data show CDR1 as SGHDT and CDR2 as YYEEEE. V was shortened by 1 base and J by 0 bases, with 11 bases between the two germline ends. The length of the CDR3 is 17 residues. The CDR3 nucleotides read TGTGCCAGCAGCTTGCGACAGGCGAGCTCTGGGGCCAACGTCCTGACTTTC. Translated, it gives CASSLRQASSGANVLTF.

The chain joins TRBV19 to TRBJ2-2, with 7 bases fitting TRBD2. V lost 7 bases, J lost 6 bases, and 11 bases stayed unmatched. CDR3 length equals 15 residues. Germline-derived CDR1 and CDR2 are LNHDA and SQIVND (reference sequence). The CDR3 region has the DNA TGTGCCAGTATGTGGACGGGAGGTAGGGCCGGGGAGCTGTTTTTT. Translated: CASMWTGGRAGELFF.

V gene TRBV5-1 combines with J gene TRBJ2-3; TRBD2 matches at 14 bases. The CDR3 has 19 residues. Germline lookup yields CDR1 SGHRS and CDR2 YFSETQ. V shed 3 bases and J 2 bases; nucleotides not matched to a gene: 11. The CDR3 DNA reads TGCGCCAGCAGCTCCGGACTAGCGGGGGGCTCTACTTTCACAGATACGCAGTATTTT. Translation gives CASSSGLAGGSTFTDTQYF.

The rearrangement uses TRBV11-3 and TRBJ2-7; D gene unclear. From germline, CDR1 is SGHNT and CDR2 YENEEA. The CDR3 consists of 15 residues. V was clipped by 1 base and J by 2 bases, with 12 bases between them. For the CDR3, the DNA is TGTGCCAGCAGCTTAGGTCTAGGAGCCACCTACGAGCAGTACTTC. It is translated as CASSLGLGATYEQYF.

The rearrangement joins TRBV14 to TRBJ1-1; 7 nucleotides line up with TRBD1. The CDR3 has 15 amino acids. Germline CDR1 reads SGHDN; CDR2 reads FVKESK. The V segment lost 5 bases and the J segment 4 bases; nucleotides outside the gene matches: 10. DNA for the CDR3: TGTGCCAGCAGCTACCAGACAGGGACATCCACTGAAGCTTTCTTT. Its translation: CASSYQTGTSTEAFF.

The rearrangement joins TRBV19 to TRBJ1-5; TRBD1 matches at 8 bases. Trimming removed 1 base from V and 6 bases from J; junction bases left unmatched: 8. CDR3 length equals 16 residues. The germline V gene has CDR1 LNHDA and CDR2 SQIVND (reference sequence). The CDR3 sequence: CASSIVSRTGFQPQHF. The CDR3 coding sequence is TGTGCCAGTAGTATAGTAAGTCGGACAGGGTTTCAGCCCCAGCATTTT.

The chain has TRBV14 and TRBJ1-1, with a weak D call TRBD1 (6 bases). Germline loops: CDR1 SGHDN, CDR2 FVKESK. CDR3 length: 13 amino acids. With 1 base removed from V and 9 bases from J, the gap between germline ends came to 12 bases. CDR3 sequence (DNA): TGTGCCAGCAGCCAAGTGGGGACACCCAAAGCTTTCTTT. Translated, it gives CASSQVGTPKAFF.

The CDR3 DNA sequence: TGTGCCAGCAGCCTCCGGGACACGATTGAAGCTTTCTTT. Translation: CASSLRDTIEAFF. The V gene is TRBV3-1 (or the pseudogene TRBV3-2), the J gene TRBJ1-1; D may be TRBD1 (6 bases). Trimming removed 4 bases at V and 7 bases at J, with 13 bases between. The CDR3 runs to 13 residues. CDR1 is LGHDT and CDR2 is YNNKEL in the germline V gene (reference sequence).

The rearrangement links TRBV5-8 to TRBJ1-1, with a tentative D call TRBD1 (6 bases). The V gene's germline CDR1 is SGHTS and CDR2 YDEGEE. Trimming left V 4 bases short and J 6 bases short, with 13 bases between. The CDR3 spans 13 residues. CDR3 region: CASSITGIPEAFF. The CDR3 nucleotides read TGTGCCAGCAGCATTACAGGGATCCCTGAAGCTTTCTTT.

The chain is built from TRBV6-6 and TRBJ1-5, with no clear D. In germline, CDR1 is MNHNY, CDR2 SVGAGI (reference sequence). There are 13 residues in the CDR3. With 6 bases removed from V and 0 bases from J, the gap between germline ends came to 6 bases. CDR3 DNA: TGTGCCAGCAGCCGGGGTAGCAATCAGCCCCAGCATTTT. This sequence encodes CASSRGSNQPQHF.

This chain links TRBV6-5 with TRBJ1-1; 7 nucleotides align to TRBD1. CDR1 MNHEY and CDR2 SVGAGI come from the germline V gene. The CDR3 is made up of 14 amino acids. Unmatched junction bases numbered 8, after V lost 6 bases and J lost 4 bases. Here the CDR3 reads CASRPRRGITEAFF. As DNA, the CDR3 is TGTGCCAGCAGGCCCCGCAGGGGGATCACTGAAGCTTTCTTT.

The chain employs TRBV4-2 and TRBJ1-5, with D uncertain. CDR1 and CDR2 from the germline V gene are LGHNA and YNFKEQ. V was clipped by 3 bases and J by 2 bases, with 14 bases between them. This CDR3 has 16 amino acids. The CDR3 nucleotides read TGTGCCAGCAGCCAGGGAGCCCAGAGGGGCAATCAGCCCCAGCATTTT. It codes for CASSQGAQRGNQPQHF.